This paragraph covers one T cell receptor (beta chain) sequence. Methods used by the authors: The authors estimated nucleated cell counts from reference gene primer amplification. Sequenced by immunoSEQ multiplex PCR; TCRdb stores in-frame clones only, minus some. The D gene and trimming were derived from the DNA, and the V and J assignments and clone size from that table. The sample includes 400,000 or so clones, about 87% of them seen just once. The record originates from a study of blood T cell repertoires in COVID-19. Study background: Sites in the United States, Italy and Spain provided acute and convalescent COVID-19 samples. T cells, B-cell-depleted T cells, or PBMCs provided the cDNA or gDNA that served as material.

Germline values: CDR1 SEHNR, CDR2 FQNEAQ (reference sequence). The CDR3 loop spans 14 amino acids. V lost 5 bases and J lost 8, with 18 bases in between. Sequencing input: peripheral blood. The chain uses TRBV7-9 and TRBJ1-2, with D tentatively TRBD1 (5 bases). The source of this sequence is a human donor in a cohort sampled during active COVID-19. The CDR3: CASSLGGGAAGYTF. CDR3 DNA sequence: TGTGCCAGCAGCCTAGGAGGCGGGGCGGCAGGCTACACCTTC.